These 20 T cell receptor beta chains were sequenced from one sample in a study of T cell responses to AZD1222 COVID-19 vaccine. Some clones are missing from TCRdb's copy, which holds only in-frame ones; the method was immunoSEQ multiplex PCR. This sample has roughly 130,000 clones, with about nine tenths found just once. The sequences come from peripheral blood, collected on day 0 of MenACWY control vaccination. The receptors were gathered from an adult in good health.

The chain uses TRBV5-3 and TRBJ1-6; D gene unclear. TRBV5-3 is annotated as an ORF whose role is uncertain. The length of the CDR3 is 15 residues. Trimming removed 4 bases at V and 7 bases at J, with 15 bases between. CDR3 protein: CARSESQRQNSPLHF. DNA for the CDR3: TGTGCCAGAAGCGAGAGCCAGAGACAAAATTCACCCCTCCACTTT.

V and J are TRBV13 and TRBJ2-3; D could derive from TRBD1 or TRBD2 (5 bases each). The germline CDR1 and CDR2 sequences are PRHDT and FYEKMQ (reference sequence). This CDR3 is built from 15 residues. V was trimmed by 4 bases and J by 1 base, leaving 12 bases between them. CDR3 DNA sequence: TGTGCCAGCAGCTCCCGGGGACCTCGCACAGATACGCAGTATTTT. This codes for CASSSRGPRTDTQYF.

The chain uses TRBV7-9 and TRBJ2-7; D call uncertain. This CDR3 comprises 14 residues. Trimming stripped 1 base from V and 2 bases from J, with 9 bases between. Germline V gene data show CDR1 as SEHNR and CDR2 as FQNEAQ (reference sequence). CDR3 bases: TGTGCCAGCAGCTTAGGACCGGGCCCCTACGAGCAGTACTTC. The encoded protein is CASSLGPGPYEQYF.

This clone was found once. This sequence joins TRBV7-2 and TRBJ2-7, with TRBD2 matching 15 bases. Germline V gene data show CDR1 as SGHTA and CDR2 as FQGNSA. V was pared by 5 bases and J by 1 base, with 9 bases of the junction left unmatched. The CDR3 consists of 18 residues. The CDR3 reads CASSVRRTSGRGSYEQYF. The CDR3 DNA reads TGTGCCAGCAGCGTTAGACGGACTAGCGGGAGGGGGTCCTACGAGCAGTACTTC.

This chain connects TRBV30 to TRBJ2-7; possibly TRBD1 or TRBD2 for D (5 bases each). V lost 7 bases and J 3 bases, leaving 13 bases between the germline ends. The CDR3 has 12 residues. The germline CDR1 and CDR2 sequences are GTSNPN and SVGIG (reference sequence). The CDR3 is CAYKGRSYEQYF. As DNA, the CDR3 is TGTGCCTACAAGGGACGGAGCTACGAGCAGTACTTC.

The rearrangement links TRBV2 to TRBJ1-6; D remains ambiguous. Trimming shortened V by 3 bases and J by 4 bases, and 10 bases separated the two germline ends. Germline V gene lookup returns CDR1 SNHLY and CDR2 FYNNEI. The CDR3 is 15 residues long. The CDR3 sequence is CASSDSGSYNSPLHF. The DNA for the CDR3 is TGTGCCAGCAGTGATTCAGGATCTTATAATTCACCCCTCCACTTT. The variable domain in full, with the rest retrieved from reference TRBV2 and TRBJ1-6, is EPEVTQTPSHQVTQMGQEVILRCVPISNHLYFYWYRQILGQKVEFLVSFYNNEISEKSEIFDDQFSVERPDGSNFTLKIRSTKLEDSAMYFCASSDSGSYNSPLHFGNGTRLTVT.

This chain uses TRBV5-1 with TRBJ2-1; 7 bases are a match to TRBD2. The CDR3 is made up of 16 amino acids. Germline CDR1 reads SGHRS; CDR2 reads YFSETQ. The V and J ends lost 4 bases and 4 bases, in that order; junction bases with no gene match: 11. CDR3 amino acids: CASSDGMGGRYNEQFF. The DNA of the CDR3 is TGCGCCAGCAGCGATGGGATGGGAGGGAGGTACAATGAGCAGTTCTTC. Full variable domain (remainder filled in from reference TRBV5-1 and TRBJ2-1): KAGVTQTPRYLIKTRGQQVTLSCSPISGHRSVSWYQQTPGQGLQFLFEYFSETQRNKGNFPGRFSGRQFSNSRSEMNVSTLELGDSALYLCASSDGMGGRYNEQFFGPGTRLTVL.

The chain employs TRBV6-5 and TRBJ1-1; D possibly corresponds to TRBD1 (5 bases). CDR1 is MNHEY and CDR2 is SVGAGI in the germline V gene. This CDR3 contains 15 residues. V was pared by 5 bases and J by 5 bases, with 18 bases between. The CDR3 DNA reads TGTGCCAGCAGTCCCCCCGGGACTAGGGGAACTGAAGCTTTCTTT. Its translation: CASSPPGTRGTEAFF.

The CDR3 spells CASSQDRTGVGSNEQFF. The CDR3, as DNA: TGTGCCAGCAGCCAAGATCGGACGGGAGTAGGTAGCAATGAGCAGTTCTTC. V is TRBV4-2 and J is TRBJ2-1, with D tentatively TRBD2 (6 bases). CDR3 length: 17 amino acids. Germline V lookup: CDR1 LGHNA, CDR2 YNFKEQ. The V gene lost 0 bases and the J gene lost 6 bases, with 18 bases spanning the gap.

In DNA, the CDR3 is TGTGCCAGCAGCCGAGGACAGGGGAAGGATACGCAGTATTTT. Its translation: CASSRGQGKDTQYF. The chain is built from TRBV14 and TRBJ2-3; 9 bases agree with TRBD1. This CDR3 contains 14 residues. From germline, CDR1 is SGHDN and CDR2 FVKESK. After removal of 4 bases from V and 6 bases from J, the junction contained 5 bases not matched to a gene.

This clone was found once. The gene calls are TRBV9 and TRBJ2-1; no clear D. The CDR3 has 13 amino acids. Germline V lookup: CDR1 SGDLS, CDR2 YYNGEE. The ends were cut back, 4 bases at V and 7 bases at J, with 12 bases in the middle. CDR3 sequence (DNA): TGTGCCAGCAGCTTATACTCCGCTAATGAGCAGTTCTTC. It codes for CASSLYSANEQFF.

CDR3 bases: TGTGCCAGTCAGAGTTCGGCTAGCGGGAGGTTGTACAATGAGCAGTTCTTC. Translation gives CASQSSASGRLYNEQFF. The J gene is TRBJ2-1, the V gene TRBV19, with TRBD2 matching 11 bases. Germline V CDR1 and CDR2: LNHDA, SQIVND (reference sequence). The length of the CDR3 is 17 residues. J was trimmed by 4 bases and V by 8 bases; bases with no gene match: 13.

The rearrangement uses TRBV21-1 and TRBJ1-5; the table calls TRBD1, which could not be checked here. TRBV21-1 is recorded as a pseudogene. The length of the CDR3 is 14 residues. This chain's CDR3 is CASEVGNSNQPQHF. Here the CDR3 DNA reads TGTGCCAGCGAAGTGGGCAATAGCAATCAGCCCCAGCATTTT.

The rearrangement links TRBV6-4 to TRBJ1-1; D remains unclear. With 0 bases removed from V and 5 bases from J, the gap between germline ends came to 7 bases. Germline CDR1 and CDR2: MRHNA and SNTAGT. This CDR3 contains 13 residues. This chain's CDR3 is CASSDSEETEAFF. The CDR3 DNA is TGTGCCAGCAGTGACTCGGAGGAAACTGAAGCTTTCTTT.

This sequence joins TRBV4-1 and TRBJ2-7; 7 bases fit TRBD1. The germline CDR1 and CDR2 sequences are MGHRA and YSYEKL. V shed 6 bases, J shed 3 bases, and the junction held 14 bases outside the gene matches. This CDR3 has 16 residues. The CDR3 loop is CASSQPPGTAFYEQYF. The CDR3 nucleotides are TGCGCCAGCAGTCAACCACCCGGGACAGCGTTCTACGAGCAGTACTTC.

This clone occurred once. V usage is TRBV28 and J usage is TRBJ2-1; the match to TRBD2 covers 15 bases. CDR1 MDHEN and CDR2 SYDVKM come from the germline V gene. V shed 6 bases, J shed 10 bases, and the junction held 16 bases outside the gene matches. The CDR3 totals 18 residues. The CDR3 loop is CASRGLAGGPRIEKEQFF. The CDR3 region has the DNA TGTGCCAGCAGGGGACTAGCGGGAGGCCCGCGCATTGAAAAAGAGCAGTTCTTC.

This sequence joins TRBV27 and TRBJ2-1; the match to TRBD2 covers 7 bases. CDR3 size: 13 residues. The V gene's germline CDR1 is MNHEY and CDR2 SMNVEV (reference sequence). V was clipped by 3 bases and J by 5 bases; unmatched bases: 1. CDR3 bases: TGTGCCAGCAGTTTGGGGACTAACAATGAGCAGTTCTTC. It translates to CASSLGTNNEQFF.

J is TRBJ1-3 and V is TRBV25-1; D is perhaps TRBD1 (5 bases). The V gene's germline CDR1 is MGHDK and CDR2 SYGVNS. The CDR3 runs to 12 residues. V was cut by 8 bases and J by 4 bases, with 9 bases left in between. The CDR3 DNA sequence: TGTGCCAGCGGGGACTGGGGAAACACCATATATTTT. It yields the protein CASGDWGNTIYF.

V and J are TRBV28 and TRBJ2-7, with a tentative D call TRBD2 (5 bases). This CDR3 is 14 amino acids long. Germline V lookup: CDR1 MDHEN, CDR2 SYDVKM. The germline V and J ends were trimmed by 7 bases and 7 bases, with 20 bases remaining between them. The CDR3 bases are TGTGCCAGCACCAGATTGGACTCTCCCTGGGAGCAGTACTTC. Its protein is CASTRLDSPWEQYF.

This clone was seen a few times. The chain uses TRBV28 and TRBJ1-2, with D perhaps TRBD1 (6 bases). The germline gives CDR1 MDHEN, CDR2 SYDVKM. The CDR3 extends over 16 amino acids. Trimming took 2 bases from V and 1 from J, leaving 14 bases between them. DNA of the CDR3: TGTGCCAGCAGTTTAGGAGGGGGATTTTTTAACTATGGCTACACCTTC. As protein: CASSLGGGFFNYGYTF.